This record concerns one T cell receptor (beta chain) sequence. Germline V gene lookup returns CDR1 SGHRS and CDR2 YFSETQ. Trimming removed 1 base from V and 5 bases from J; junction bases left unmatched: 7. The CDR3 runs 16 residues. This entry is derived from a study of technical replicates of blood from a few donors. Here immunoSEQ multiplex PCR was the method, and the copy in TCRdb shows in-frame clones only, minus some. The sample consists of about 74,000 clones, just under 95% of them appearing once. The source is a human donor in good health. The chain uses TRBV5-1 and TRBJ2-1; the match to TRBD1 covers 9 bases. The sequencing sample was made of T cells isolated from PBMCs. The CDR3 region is CASSLSVGDRDNEQFF. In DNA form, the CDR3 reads TGCGCCAGCAGCTTGTCGGTGGGGGACAGGGACAATGAGCAGTTCTTC.